These 16 T cell receptor beta chains share one sample of origin, sequenced in a study of response to subunit inactivated influenza vaccine. MiXCR, run by TCRdb on the RT-PCR reads, gives a single entry per CDR3 protein. The data contain about 520,000 distinct CDR3 sequences, roughly 27% of them singletons. Sequenced material: CD4+ T cells sorted from PBMCs, taken about 5 days after vaccination. These receptors all stem from a man aged 50-60 years who received an inactivated influenza vaccine.

The table lists this clonotype with a few counts. The chain has TRBV7-2 and TRBJ1-5; 7 bases line up with TRBD1. V shed 1 base, J shed 2 bases, and the junction held 5 bases outside the gene matches. Germline V lookup: CDR1 SGHTA, CDR2 FQGNSA. The CDR3 runs to 16 residues. The CDR3 DNA is TGTGCCAGCAGCTTAGTGGACAGGTGGGGCAATCAGCCCCAGCATTTT. Its protein is CASSLVDRWGNQPQHF.

Details on this clonotype: One end of the junction is discordant with germline, which a read error may explain. The rearrangement joins TRBV5-1 to TRBJ2-7; the D gene is possibly TRBD2 (5 bases). The CDR3 consists of 14 residues. Germline V gives CDR1 SGHRS, CDR2 YFSETQ. The CDR3 nucleotides read TGCGCCAGCAGCTTGGGCCCTAGCTCCCACGAGCAGTACTTC. This translates into CASSLGPSSHEQYF.

The gene calls are TRBV7-2 and TRBJ1-5; D call uncertain. CDR3 size: 16 residues. V lost 0 bases to trimming and J lost 3 bases, with 12 bases between them. Germline V gene lookup returns CDR1 SGHTA and CDR2 FQGNSA. CDR3 nucleotides: TGTGCCAGCAGCTTAGCACCAGGAGGAAACAATCAGCCCCAGCATTTT. Its translation is CASSLAPGGNNQPQHF.

The chain combines TRBV30 with TRBJ2-7, with D maybe TRBD2 (5 bases). Per germline, CDR1 GTSNPN and CDR2 SVGIG (reference sequence). This CDR3 spans 14 amino acids. V was trimmed by 0 bases and J by 3 bases, leaving 12 bases between them. The CDR3 nucleotides read TGTGCCTGGAGTGTAAGTCTAGCAATCTACGAGCAGTACTTC. Translation gives CAWSVSLAIYEQYF.

This rearrangement joins TRBV12-3 or TRBV12-4 to TRBJ1-3; 7 bases map to TRBD1. Unmatched junction bases numbered 8, after V lost 6 bases and J lost 0 bases. This CDR3 is 16 amino acids long. The CDR3 region is CASSSGQGVSGNTIYF. The CDR3 DNA reads as TGTGCCAGCAGCTCCGGGCAGGGGGTCTCTGGAAACACCATATATTTT.

J is TRBJ2-1 and V is TRBV12-3 or TRBV12-4; 7 bases agree with TRBD1. The J segment lost 6 bases and the V segment lost 6 bases, leaving 11 bases of the junction unmatched. The CDR3 extends over 15 amino acids. CDR3 coding DNA: TGTGCCAGCAGCCAAGACCCCGGGACAGCCAATGAGCAGTTCTTC. Translating gives CASSQDPGTANEQFF.

V is TRBV9 and J is TRBJ2-2, with D perhaps TRBD1 (5 bases). Germline lookup yields CDR1 SGDLS and CDR2 YYNGEE. The CDR3 has 14 amino acids. Deletions cut 6 bases from V and 5 bases from J, with 14 bases between. The CDR3 sequence: CASKRDSTTGELFF. The DNA for the CDR3 is TGTGCCAGCAAAAGAGACAGTACTACCGGGGAGCTGTTTTTT.

In its sample, this clonotype was seen a few times. CDR3 protein: CARLREPNQPQHF. Written as DNA, the CDR3 is TGTGCCAGACTCCGGGAGCCTAATCAGCCCCAGCATTTT. The rearrangement uses TRBV7-9 and TRBJ1-5; no clear D gene. The CDR3 extends over 13 amino acids. V was trimmed by 9 bases and J by 4 bases, leaving 13 bases between them. Looked up from germline, CDR1 is SEHNR and CDR2 is FQNEAQ (reference sequence).

The V call is TRBV20-1, the J call TRBJ1-1; D may be TRBD1 (5 bases). CDR3 size: 13 residues. The germline V gene encodes CDR1 DFQATT and CDR2 SNEGSKA (reference sequence). Trimming removed 4 bases at V and 1 base at J, with 10 bases between. CDR3 nucleotides: TGCAGTGCTATAGACAGCCCGAACACTGAAGCTTTCTTT. Protein sequence: CSAIDSPNTEAFF.

This clonotype has just a few counts. The chain is built from TRBV7-2 and TRBJ1-5; weak D call: TRBD1 (5 bases). Trimming cost V 1 base and J 6 bases, with 16 bases left between them. CDR3 length equals 16 residues. CDR1 and CDR2 from the germline V gene are SGHTA and FQGNSA. The CDR3 protein is CASSLVTGLGGQPQHF. The CDR3 nucleotides are TGTGCCAGCAGCTTAGTCACAGGATTAGGCGGTCAGCCCCAGCATTTT.

This clonotype was detected ten times or more. The chain couples TRBV12-3 or TRBV12-4 to TRBJ2-2; D ambiguous. CDR3 size: 15 residues. V was trimmed by 3 bases and J by 0 bases, leaving 8 bases between them. CDR3 in DNA: TGTGCCAGCAGTTTGTCGCAGGCGAACACCGGGGAGCTGTTTTTT. Its protein is CASSLSQANTGELFF.

The chain joins TRBV29-1 to TRBJ2-7; the D call may be TRBD1 or TRBD2 (5 bases each). CDR1 and CDR2 (germline): SQVTM, ANQGSEA. Trimming left V 4 bases short and J 1 base short, with 11 bases between. This CDR3 has 13 amino acids. For the CDR3, the DNA is TGCAGCGTTGCCTCGGGACCTTCCTACGAGCAGTACTTC. As protein: CSVASGPSYEQYF.

The chain is built from TRBV24-1 and TRBJ1-4; unclear D gene. The length of the CDR3 is 16 residues. In germline, CDR1 is KGHDR, CDR2 SFDVKD. The V and J ends lost 4 bases and 0 bases respectively, with 11 bases between them. In DNA, the CDR3 is TGTGCCACCAGTGACCCCGGCAGCACAACTAATGAAAAACTGTTTTTT. This gives the protein CATSDPGSTTNEKLFF.

The J gene is TRBJ1-5, the V gene TRBV12-3 or TRBV12-4; D remains ambiguous. Trimming left V 4 bases short and J 3 bases short, with 4 bases between. This CDR3 spans 12 amino acids. CDR3 nucleotides: TGTGCCAGCAGTTCGGACAATCAGCCCCAGCATTTT. It encodes CASSSDNQPQHF.

In this sample, this clonotype turned up a few times. This chain uses TRBV7-2 with TRBJ2-3; D uncertain. There are 13 residues in the CDR3. The germline V and J ends were trimmed by 3 bases and 3 bases, with 7 bases remaining between them. CDR1 and CDR2 (germline): SGHTA, FQGNSA. The CDR3 sequence: CASSFKKTDTQYF. CDR3 sequence (DNA): TGTGCCAGCAGCTTTAAGAAAACAGATACGCAGTATTTT.

J is TRBJ2-2 and V is TRBV7-2, with 12 nucleotides matching TRBD2. Germline V gene data show CDR1 as SGHTA and CDR2 as FQGNSA. Unmatched junction bases numbered 3, after V lost 1 base and J lost 6 bases. CDR3 length equals 16 residues. Here the CDR3 DNA reads TGTGCCAGCAGCTTAGTCTCTAGCGGGGGGGCCGGGGAGCTGTTTTTT. This sequence encodes CASSLVSSGGAGELFF.